The source of this T cell receptor (beta chain) is a study of shared clonotypes between healthy human individuals. Study-wide points: Depth of sequencing was expected to influence donor clonotype sharing.

Some clones are missing from TCRdb's copy, which holds only in-frame ones; the method was immunoSEQ multiplex PCR. The data show 550,000 to 850,000 clones, around 70% seen once. Of note for this clone: Its specificity is unknown. The germline gene is not matched at one end of the junction; a read error may be the cause.

CDR3 length: 13 residues. Per the germline V gene, CDR1 is SGHTA and CDR2 is FQGTGA. All participating donors were Caucasian adults from Nashville, Tennessee. The investigators split CD4+ cells into a CD45RA+ naive subset and a CD45RA-negative memory subset. This chain joins TRBV7-3 and TRBJ2-7; 7 bases align to TRBD2. The sequenced material came from memory CD4+ T cells sorted from blood. Indicated subset: CD45RA-negative fraction. The receptor was isolated from a woman aged 30 to 39 in good health. The CDR3 region has the DNA TGCGCCAGCAGAGGGAGGGGAACCTACGAGCAGTACTTC. Protein product: CASRGRGTYEQYF.